Listed here is a single T cell receptor beta chain. The clone's antigen remains unknown. No much larger clone exists at a distance of one base, and base qualities are not known. From the germline V gene, CDR1 is SNHLY and CDR2 is FYNNEI. A distance of 10 bases separates the germline ends of V and J, which lose 3 bases and 8 bases respectively. The CDR3 spans 12 residues, from the cysteine through the phenylalanine. Here the CDR3 DNA is all that survives: 36 bases in frame from base 1. This record comes from a study of cytomegalovirus exposure and HLA in healthy donors (dated by TCRdb to about 2017). Looking at the study overall: According to a later analysis, one platform produced both the 110 or so validation repertoires and the approximately 670 repertoires of the first cohort. Besides the first cohort of hundreds of subjects, a separate validation cohort made up of 120 or so different subjects was used. To predict cytomegalovirus infection status, the study brought together high-throughput TCR immunosequencing, statistical association of individual TCRs with disease status, and machine learning. The study aimed to test whether signatures of past pathogen exposure could be identified by cataloging public T cell receptors. The full study reports these points: The classifier was reported to diagnose cytomegalovirus status with high specificity and sensitivity in both the original cohort and the validation cohort. The authors suggested that the approach could potentially be extended to other disease states and immunological phenotypes. Of the cluster scores, around 95% were above 0 in a later analysis, which found that TCRs clustered in the first cohort also tended to co-occur in the roughly 130 validation repertoires. Across donors, most TCR sequences were observed very rarely, whereas some public TCRs were present in many individuals. The validation cohort had no HLA typing available for a later analysis, so co-occurrence within that cohort was assessed over all 110 or so repertoires. A total of roughly 160 TCR beta chains were listed by the study as associated with cytomegalovirus. In vitro tests confirmed that a few of the cytomegalovirus-associated TCR beta chains recognize cytomegalovirus antigens.

Separate from the roughly 630-subject first cohort, the validation cohort of 90 to 150 subjects was the group to which the donors belonged. Library method: the immunoSEQ multiplex PCR assay. For the original study's pipeline: To diagnose cytomegalovirus status from the catalog of TCR beta chain sequences, a statistical classification framework was built. TCRdb took over this immuneACCESS table, retaining in-frame rearrangements with V and J assigned. Such tables are incomplete; in checked studies, under half of the missing clones stem from an unresolved V gene, and the remainder is unexplained. V and J calls and clone size follow that table, whereas D and trimming were derived from the DNA. For this sample there are under 350,000 clones; 70% to 90% appear just once. The ten largest make up about 1% of the sample.

The sequence came from a woman between 18 and 30 years old in good health and CMV-seronegative. Rearrangement joined TRBV2 to TRBJ1-2; 6 matching bases give a weak D call of TRBD1. Input material: PBMCs. CDR3 loop: CASSENRAGYTF. In nucleotide form, the sequence is TGTGCCAGCAGTGAGAACAGGGCAGGCTACACCTTC.